This T cell receptor (beta chain) was obtained from a study of CD8 T cells in Susac syndrome. The CDR3 consists of 14 residues. Germline V CDR1 and CDR2: MDHEN, SYDVKM. V was trimmed by 1 base and J by 4 bases, leaving 10 bases between them. When the RNA was reverse transcribed, random hexamers were used with an input of roughly 0.5 to 1 ug. immunoSEQ multiplex PCR amplified TCR beta CDR3 across 54 Vbeta, 13 Jbeta. TCRdb reanalysed the immunoSEQ multiplex PCR reads using MiXCR and keeps one entry per CDR3 protein. The table has 200,000 to 300,000 distinct CDR3 sequences, about 96% seen once. CD8+ and CD4+ T cells from blood underwent TCR beta sequencing. Negative isolation yielded CD8+ and CD4+ T cells; FACS enriched TEMRA cells.

Sequenced material: CD4+ T cells from PBMCs. The sequence was collected from a human donor with Susac syndrome. V and J are TRBV28 and TRBJ1-1; D is undetermined. CDR3 sequence: CASSLFALSTEAFF. DNA of the CDR3: TGTGCCAGCAGTTTATTCGCACTAAGCACTGAAGCTTTCTTT. Using reference TRBV28 and TRBJ1-1 for the parts outside the CDR3, the full variable domain is DVKVTQSSRYLVKRTGEKVFLECVQDMDHENMFWYRQDPGLGLRLIYFSYDVKMKEKGDIPEGYSVSREKKERFSLILESASTNQTSMYLCASSLFALSTEAFFGQGTRLTVV.